Below, 27 T cell receptor beta chains from the same sample are listed, as sequenced in a study of blood T cell repertoires in COVID-19. The repertoire was sequenced with immunoSEQ multiplex PCR; TCRdb's copy has only in-frame clones and lacks some. The table lists about 330,000 clones, more than 75% of them singletons. The sequencing sample was made of PBMCs or T cells enriched from blood (not recorded which). The receptor source for this set is a woman in her 30s who had recovered from COVID-19.

The rearrangement links TRBV4-1 to TRBJ1-2; D possibly corresponds to TRBD1 (5 bases). Germline loops: CDR1 MGHRA, CDR2 YSYEKL. This CDR3 has 15 residues. Trimming cost V 3 bases and J 3 bases, with 14 bases left between them. The CDR3 here is CASSHPTKGYYGYTF. The CDR3 DNA sequence: TGCGCCAGCAGCCACCCAACCAAGGGGTACTATGGCTACACCTTC.

This clone came up once. This CDR3 reads CASSPSEAAFGNQPQHF. The CDR3 bases are TGTGCCAGTAGCCCCTCCGAGGCAGCCTTTGGCAATCAGCCCCAGCATTTT. The chain uses TRBV19 and TRBJ1-5; no reliable D call. Germline loops: CDR1 LNHDA, CDR2 SQIVND (reference sequence). This CDR3 contains 17 residues. Trimming shortened V by 6 bases and J by 2 bases, and 20 bases separated the two germline ends.

On this clone: The sample carries other DNA sequences with the same CDR3. The chain uses TRBV5-1 and TRBJ1-2; TRBD1 matches 8 bases. Trimming took 3 bases from V and 4 from J; bases not matched to a gene: 5. The CDR3 has 14 amino acids. Germline CDR1 and CDR2: SGHRS and YFSETQ. CDR3 coding DNA: TGCGCCAGCAGCTCCGGACAGGGCGGCTATGGCTACACCTTC. It is translated as CASSSGQGGYGYTF.

The CDR3 protein is CASSFETGGPLDQPQHF. DNA for the CDR3: TGTGCCAGCAGCTTCGAGACAGGGGGACCCCTGGATCAGCCCCAGCATTTT. The chain combines TRBV7-2 with TRBJ1-5; TRBD1 matches 9 bases. This CDR3 is 17 amino acids long. Germline V gene sequence: CDR1 SGHTA, CDR2 FQGNSA. With V trimmed by 3 bases and J by 5 bases, 11 bases remained unmatched.

This rearrangement joins TRBV28 to TRBJ2-6; D perhaps matches TRBD1 (6 bases). With 4 bases removed from V and 0 bases from J, the gap between germline ends came to 13 bases. Germline loops: CDR1 MDHEN, CDR2 SYDVKM. CDR3 length: 17 residues. CDR3 in amino acids: CASSSGTIGSGANVLTF. CDR3 DNA sequence: TGTGCCAGCAGTTCCGGGACAATAGGCTCTGGGGCCAACGTCCTGACTTTC. The entire variable domain, with the rest obtained from reference TRBV28 and TRBJ2-6, is as follows: DVKVTQSSRYLVKRTGEKVFLECVQDMDHENMFWYRQDPGLGLRLIYFSYDVKMKEKGDIPEGYSVSREKKERFSLILESASTNQTSMYLCASSSGTIGSGANVLTFGAGSRLTVL.

This clone was seen more than once but under ten times. The chain has TRBV11-2 and TRBJ1-2; D remains ambiguous. This CDR3 is built from 13 residues. V lost 5 bases to trimming and J lost 1 base, with 8 bases between them. Germline CDR1 SGHAT, CDR2 FQNNGV. CDR3: CASSLGINYGYTF. The CDR3 bases are TGTGCCAGCAGCCTCGGGATTAACTATGGCTACACCTTC.

The J gene is TRBJ1-2, the V gene TRBV19; D is possibly TRBD1 (6 bases). Trimming removed 6 bases from V and 7 bases from J, with 21 bases in between. The CDR3 is 15 residues long. The germline V gene has CDR1 LNHDA and CDR2 SQIVND (reference sequence). CDR3 loop: CASSNVVHRASGYTF. DNA for the CDR3: TGTGCCAGTAGCAATGTGGTCCACAGGGCTAGTGGCTACACCTTC.

In DNA form, the CDR3 reads TGCAGTGCCCTGGGACAGGCCGAGCAGTACTTC. It is translated as CSALGQAEQYF. This rearrangement joins TRBV20-1 to TRBJ2-7; 8 nucleotides align to TRBD1. The CDR3 is 11 residues long. V was clipped by 6 bases and J by 6 bases; unmatched bases: 4. Germline loops: CDR1 DFQATT, CDR2 SNEGSKA (reference sequence).

V and J are TRBV2 and TRBJ1-1, with D perhaps TRBD1 (5 bases). This CDR3 has 14 residues. The V and J ends lost 6 bases and 0 bases respectively, with 11 bases between them. The germline V gene has CDR1 SNHLY and CDR2 FYNNEI. Written as DNA, the CDR3 is TGTGCCAGCAGAATGACAGAAATGAACACTGAAGCTTTCTTT. Translating gives CASRMTEMNTEAFF. Based on the CDR3 plus reference TRBV2 and TRBJ1-1, the full variable domain is EPEVTQTPSHQVTQMGQEVILRCVPISNHLYFYWYRQILGQKVEFLVSFYNNEISEKSEIFDDQFSVERPDGSNFTLKIRSTKLEDSAMYFCASRMTEMNTEAFFGQGTRLTVV.

This chain connects TRBV6-1 to TRBJ1-1; tentative D call: TRBD1 (5 bases). The germline V gene encodes CDR1 MNHNS and CDR2 SASEGT. Trimming took off 0 bases at V and 4 bases at J, with 15 bases between the two ends. The CDR3 contains 16 residues. Here the CDR3 reads CASSEARAGYSTEAFF. The CDR3 DNA is TGTGCCAGCAGTGAAGCTAGGGCAGGGTACTCCACTGAAGCTTTCTTT.

The chain recombines TRBV27 with TRBJ2-2; 9 nucleotides align to TRBD2. In germline, CDR1 is MNHEY, CDR2 SMNVEV (reference sequence). After removal of 2 bases from V and 2 bases from J, the junction contained 9 bases not matched to a gene. CDR3 length: 18 amino acids. CDR3 loop: CASSLMGGGDLNTGELFF. The CDR3 DNA reads TGTGCCAGCAGTTTAATGGGCGGGGGGGACCTTAACACCGGGGAGCTGTTTTTT.

The chain links TRBV5-4 to TRBJ2-7, with TRBD2 matching over 11 bases. J lost 5 bases, V lost 3 bases, and 10 bases had no gene match. CDR1 and CDR2 (germline): SGHNT, YYREEE (reference sequence). CDR3 size: 16 residues. The CDR3 here is CASSSFLIAGGDEQYF. In DNA, the CDR3 is TGTGCCAGCAGCTCCTTCTTGATAGCGGGGGGGGACGAGCAGTACTTC. Full variable domain (remainder filled in from reference TRBV5-4 and TRBJ2-7): ETGVTQSPTHLIKTRGQQVTLRCSSQSGHNTVSWYQQALGQGPQFIFQYYREEENGRGNFPPRFSGLQFPNYSSELNVNALELDDSALYLCASSSFLIAGGDEQYFGPGTRLTVT.

This clone has only a few counts. The chain is built from TRBV28 and TRBJ1-1; perhaps TRBD1 as D (5 bases). Germline lookup yields CDR1 MDHEN and CDR2 SYDVKM. The CDR3 has 13 amino acids. Deletions cut 3 bases from V and 5 bases from J, with 10 bases between. CDR3 bases: TGTGCCAGCAGTTTTCCCGGGGGGACTGAAGCTTTCTTT. This gives the protein CASSFPGGTEAFF.

This clone was counted once. The rearrangement uses TRBV9 and TRBJ2-2; weak D call: TRBD2 (6 bases). This CDR3 has 15 amino acids. V was trimmed by 4 bases and J by 1 base, leaving 11 bases between them. Germline V gene sequence: CDR1 SGDLS, CDR2 YYNGEE. The CDR3 loop is CASSPSGGNTGELFF. For the CDR3, the DNA is TGTGCCAGCAGCCCATCCGGGGGGAACACCGGGGAGCTGTTTTTT. Complete variable domain (other parts from reference TRBV9 and TRBJ2-2): DSGVTQTPKHLITATGQRVTLRCSPRSGDLSVYWYQQSLDQGLQFLIQYYNGEERAKGNILERFSAQQFPDLHSELNLSSLELGDSALYFCASSPSGGNTGELFFGEGSRLTVL.

The chain uses TRBV6-5 and TRBJ1-3; D might be TRBD1 (5 bases). Deletions cut 2 bases from V and 4 bases from J, with 9 bases between. This CDR3 has 14 amino acids. The germline V gene encodes CDR1 MNHEY and CDR2 SVGAGI. The CDR3 region has the DNA TGTGCCAGCAGTTACCAGGGCTCAGGAAACACCATATATTTT. This translates into CASSYQGSGNTIYF.

The genes are TRBV7-6 and TRBJ1-5; D is perhaps TRBD1 (6 bases). CDR1 is SGHVS and CDR2 is FNYEAQ in the germline V gene. The CDR3 loop spans 17 amino acids. V was clipped by 5 bases and J by 2 bases, with 19 bases between them. The DNA of the CDR3 is TGTGCCAGCAGCCTCCAGCCACAGGGTTGGGGCAATCAGCCCCAGCATTTT. This sequence encodes CASSLQPQGWGNQPQHF. The entire variable domain, with the rest obtained from reference TRBV7-6 and TRBJ1-5, is as follows: GAGVSQSPRYKVTKRGQDVALRCDPISGHVSLYWYRQALGQGPEFLTYFNYEAQQDKSGLPNDRFSAERPEGSISTLTIQRTEQRDSAMYRCASSLQPQGWGNQPQHFGDGTRLSIL.

The chain carries TRBV30 and TRBJ2-7; 7 bases map to TRBD2. Germline CDR1 and CDR2: GTSNPN and SVGIG (reference sequence). V lost 2 bases and J lost 0; bases outside the gene matches: 4. This CDR3 is 14 amino acids long. CDR3 region: CAWSSGGSSYEQYF. The CDR3 DNA reads as TGTGCCTGGAGTTCCGGGGGGAGCTCCTACGAGCAGTACTTC.

This clone has a single count. The chain recombines TRBV6-1 with TRBJ1-1; 7 nucleotides align to TRBD1. The junction had 6 bases not matched to a gene; V was cut back by 1 base and J by 4 bases. This CDR3 spans 15 amino acids. Germline V gene sequence: CDR1 MNHNS, CDR2 SASEGT. The CDR3 is CASSEGQGGGTEAFF. In nucleotides, the CDR3 is TGTGCCAGCAGTGAAGGACAGGGTGGGGGCACTGAAGCTTTCTTT.

This clone occurred a few times. This chain uses TRBV27 with TRBJ1-2; D not certain. The V gene's germline CDR1 is MNHEY and CDR2 SMNVEV (reference sequence). The V and J ends lost 3 bases and 1 base respectively, with 15 bases between them. The CDR3 is 16 amino acids. CDR3 protein: CASSFTGRQINYGYTF. In DNA form, the CDR3 reads TGTGCCAGCAGTTTTACTGGGAGGCAGATTAACTATGGCTACACCTTC.

This sequence joins TRBV7-2 and TRBJ2-1; 9 bases match TRBD2. V lost 3 bases to trimming and J lost 3 bases; unmatched junction nucleotides: 3. This CDR3 has 15 residues. Germline lookup yields CDR1 SGHTA and CDR2 FQGNSA. CDR3 DNA sequence: TGTGCCAGCAGCTTTAGCGGGAGCGACTACAATGAGCAGTTCTTC. Translation: CASSFSGSDYNEQFF.

The V and J genes are TRBV4-2 and TRBJ1-5, with no clear D. The CDR3 is made up of 15 amino acids. V dropped 0 bases and J dropped 1 base, with 7 bases sitting between them. Germline lookup yields CDR1 LGHNA and CDR2 YNFKEQ. DNA for the CDR3: TGTGCCAGCAGCCAAGATAGCAGAAGCAATCAGCCCCAGCATTTT. This translates into CASSQDSRSNQPQHF.

This chain connects TRBV4-1 to TRBJ2-3; the match to TRBD2 covers 9 bases. V was pared by 1 base and J by 2 bases, with 4 bases of the junction left unmatched. The germline V gene encodes CDR1 MGHRA and CDR2 YSYEKL. The CDR3 runs 16 residues. Here the CDR3 DNA reads TGCGCCAGCAGCCAAGTGTTAGCGGGGGACACAGATACGCAGTATTTT. It is translated as CASSQVLAGDTDTQYF.

The CDR3 DNA follows: TGTGCCAGCAGACGACAGGGATCTGGAAACACCATATATTTT. This gives the protein CASRRQGSGNTIYF. The chain couples TRBV2 to TRBJ1-3; 7 nucleotides match TRBD1. The CDR3 is made up of 14 amino acids. Germline CDR1 SNHLY, CDR2 FYNNEI. Trimming removed 6 bases from V and 1 base from J; junction bases left unmatched: 3.

The V and J genes are TRBV13 and TRBJ2-4; no definite D call. The germline V gene has CDR1 PRHDT and CDR2 FYEKMQ (reference sequence). The CDR3 covers 16 residues. V gave up 4 bases and J gave up 1 base, with 14 bases separating them. The CDR3 loop reads CASSSTNSRAKNIQYF. CDR3 bases: TGTGCCAGCAGCTCCACCAACTCGAGGGCCAAAAACATTCAGTACTTC.

This rearrangement joins TRBV4-3 to TRBJ2-7, with a possible D match to TRBD1 (5 bases). Germline-derived CDR1 and CDR2 are LGHNA and YSLEER. The V and J ends lost 0 bases and 3 bases respectively, with 9 bases between them. CDR3 size: 14 residues. The CDR3 DNA reads as TGCGCCAGCAGCCAAGATCGTGACAGCTACGAGCAGTACTTC. The encoded protein is CASSQDRDSYEQYF.

The J gene is TRBJ2-1, the V gene TRBV18; TRBD1 is a possible D gene (5 bases). The CDR3 has 12 residues. With 6 bases removed from V and 9 bases from J, the gap between germline ends came to 12 bases. Germline V gene lookup returns CDR1 KGHSH and CDR2 LQKENI. This chain's CDR3 is CASSGLGVEQFF. The CDR3 DNA sequence: TGTGCCAGCTCGGGTCTAGGGGTTGAGCAGTTCTTC.

This sequence joins TRBV11-1 and TRBJ2-7; D is perhaps TRBD1 (5 bases). Germline values: CDR1 SGHAT, CDR2 FQDESV (reference sequence). CDR3 size: 14 residues. V gave up 5 bases and J gave up 7 bases, with 18 bases separating them. DNA for the CDR3: TGTGCCAGCAGCCCGGACACGGCAAGAGAGGAGCAGTACTTC. This gives the protein CASSPDTAREEQYF.